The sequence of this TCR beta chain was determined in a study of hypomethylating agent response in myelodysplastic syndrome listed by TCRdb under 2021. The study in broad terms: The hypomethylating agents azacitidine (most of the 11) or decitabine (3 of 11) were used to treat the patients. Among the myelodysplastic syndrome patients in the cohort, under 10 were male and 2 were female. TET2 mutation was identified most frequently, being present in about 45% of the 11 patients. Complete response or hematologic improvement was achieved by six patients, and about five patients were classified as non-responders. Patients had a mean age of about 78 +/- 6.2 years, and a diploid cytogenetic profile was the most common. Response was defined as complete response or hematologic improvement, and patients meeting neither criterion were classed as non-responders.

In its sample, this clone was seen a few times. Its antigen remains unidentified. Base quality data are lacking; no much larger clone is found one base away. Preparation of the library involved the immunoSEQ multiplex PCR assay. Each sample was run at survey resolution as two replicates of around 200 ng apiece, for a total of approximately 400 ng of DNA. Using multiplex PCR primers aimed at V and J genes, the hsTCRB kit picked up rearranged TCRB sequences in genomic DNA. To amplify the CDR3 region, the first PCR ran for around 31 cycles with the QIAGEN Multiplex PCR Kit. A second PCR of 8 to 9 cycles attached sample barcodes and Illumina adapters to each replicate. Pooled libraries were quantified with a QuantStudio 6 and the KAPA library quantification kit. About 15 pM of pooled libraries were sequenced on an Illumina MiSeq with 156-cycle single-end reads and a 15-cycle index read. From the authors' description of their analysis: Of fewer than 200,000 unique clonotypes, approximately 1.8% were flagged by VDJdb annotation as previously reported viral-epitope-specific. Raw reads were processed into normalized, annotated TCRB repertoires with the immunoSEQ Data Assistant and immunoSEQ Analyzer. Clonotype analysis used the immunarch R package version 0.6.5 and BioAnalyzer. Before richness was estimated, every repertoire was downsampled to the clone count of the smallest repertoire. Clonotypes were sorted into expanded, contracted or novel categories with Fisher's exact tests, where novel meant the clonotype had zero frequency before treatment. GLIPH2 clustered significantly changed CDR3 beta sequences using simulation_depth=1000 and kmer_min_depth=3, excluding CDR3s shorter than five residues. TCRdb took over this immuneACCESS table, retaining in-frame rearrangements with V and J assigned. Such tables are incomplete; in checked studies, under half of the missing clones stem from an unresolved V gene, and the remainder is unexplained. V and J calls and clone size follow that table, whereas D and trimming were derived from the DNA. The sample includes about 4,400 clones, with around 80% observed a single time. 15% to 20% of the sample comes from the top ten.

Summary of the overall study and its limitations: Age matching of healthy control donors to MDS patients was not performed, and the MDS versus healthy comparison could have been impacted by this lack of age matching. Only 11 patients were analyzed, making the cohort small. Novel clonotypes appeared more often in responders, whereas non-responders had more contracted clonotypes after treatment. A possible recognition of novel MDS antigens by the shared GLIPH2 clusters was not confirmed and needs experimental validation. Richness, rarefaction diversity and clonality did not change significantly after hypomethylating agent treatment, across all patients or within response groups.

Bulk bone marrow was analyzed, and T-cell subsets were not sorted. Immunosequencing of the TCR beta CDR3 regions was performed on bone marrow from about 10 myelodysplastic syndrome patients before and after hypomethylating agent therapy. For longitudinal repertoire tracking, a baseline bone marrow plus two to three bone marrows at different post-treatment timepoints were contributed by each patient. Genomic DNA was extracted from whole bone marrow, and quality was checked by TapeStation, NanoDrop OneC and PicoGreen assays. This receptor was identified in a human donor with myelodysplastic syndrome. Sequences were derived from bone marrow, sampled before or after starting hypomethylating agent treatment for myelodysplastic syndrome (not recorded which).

Here the CDR3 is given as CASSLGQVAGELFF. Read as DNA, the sequence is TGCGCCAGCAGCTTGGGACAGGTTGCGGGGGAGCTGTTTTTT. The chain was built from TRBV5-1 and TRBJ2-2, and the D gene may be TRBD1, 6 bases matching. The CDR1 and CDR2 encoded by the germline V gene are SGHRS and YFSETQ. Deletion took 0 bases off V and 8 bases off J, with a span of 11 bases between the germline ends. The CDR3 starts with the cysteine, ends with the phenylalanine, and has 14 residues. The read is trimmed to its CDR3 DNA, 42 bases read in frame from base 1.